The 25 T cell receptor beta chains below were found in one sample sequenced in a study of T cell clonotyping in hematopoietic cell transplantation. Repertoires were generated with immunoSEQ multiplex PCR, while TCRdb's copy carries only in-frame clones and drops some. The sample consists of some 8,700 clones, more than 80% of them appearing once. The specimen was peripheral blood mononuclear cells, collected 180 days after allogeneic stem cell transplant. These receptors were obtained from a female patient aged 45-65 years who had an allogeneic stem cell transplant from an unrelated donor, so the T cells may come from the graft donor. Some clones in this sample may be carry-over from other donors' samples.

The rearrangement uses TRBV6-6 and TRBJ2-3; D perhaps matches TRBD2 (6 bases). The CDR3 length is 15 residues. Trimming removed 1 base at V and 1 base at J, with 9 bases between. CDR1 and CDR2 from the germline V gene are MNHNY and SVGAGI (reference sequence). CDR3 coding DNA: TGTGCCAGCAGTTACTGGGACTGGGGCACAGATACGCAGTATTTT. It encodes CASSYWDWGTDTQYF.

This sequence joins TRBV2 and TRBJ2-7; 7 bases agree with TRBD1. This CDR3 spans 14 amino acids. V lost 3 bases and J lost 1; bases outside the gene matches: 3. Looked up from germline, CDR1 is SNHLY and CDR2 is FYNNEI. CDR3 region: CASSDTGQSYEQYF. CDR3 DNA: TGTGCCAGCAGTGACACGGGACAGTCCTACGAGCAGTACTTC.

The CDR3 here is CASSGRGQGEYGYTF. Written as DNA, the CDR3 is TGTGCCAGCAGCGGCCGGGGACAGGGGGAATATGGCTACACCTTC. The rearrangement joins TRBV5-4 to TRBJ1-2; 11 bases fit TRBD1. CDR1 and CDR2 (germline): SGHNT, YYREEE (reference sequence). The length of the CDR3 is 15 residues. V dropped 4 bases and J dropped 5; count of bases not matched to a gene: 7.

The chain uses TRBV19 and TRBJ1-2; D possibly corresponds to TRBD1 (6 bases). The ends were cut back, 8 bases at V and 5 bases at J, with 6 bases in the middle. CDR3 length: 10 amino acids. Germline loops: CDR1 LNHDA, CDR2 SQIVND (reference sequence). The CDR3 DNA is TGTGCCAGTGGACAGTATGGCTACACCTTC. This codes for CASGQYGYTF.

The CDR3 DNA follows: TGTGCCATTCGGGAGGGGGCAACTAATGAAAAACTGTTTTTT. Amino acid sequence: CAIREGATNEKLFF. The genes are TRBV10-3 and TRBJ1-4; the D gene is possibly TRBD1 (6 bases). The length of the CDR3 is 14 residues. Germline assignment: CDR1 ENHRY and CDR2 SYGVKD. Between the trimmed V and J ends, which lost 9 bases and 0 bases, there was a span of 11 bases.

The rearrangement links TRBV5-8 to TRBJ1-5; 7 nucleotides match TRBD1. Trimming at V came to 5 bases and at J to 4 bases, leaving 3 bases not matched to a gene. This CDR3 has 13 amino acids. From germline, CDR1 is SGHTS and CDR2 YDEGEE. This chain's CDR3 is CASSLTGNQPQHF. The CDR3 DNA follows: TGTGCCAGCAGTCTGACAGGGAATCAGCCCCAGCATTTT.

V gene TRBV5-6 combines with J gene TRBJ1-2; 9 bases line up with TRBD1. The CDR3 spans 14 residues. The junction had 5 bases not matched to a gene; V was cut back by 4 bases and J by 4 bases. Germline CDR1 reads SGHDT; CDR2 reads YYEEEE. The CDR3 region is CASSPTGGGYGYTF. The CDR3 nucleotides read TGTGCCAGCAGCCCGACAGGGGGGGGCTATGGCTACACCTTC.

CDR3 nucleotides: TGCGCCAGCAGCCCGGGCAGCGGGAGTGGAGAGACCCAGTACTTC. It encodes CASSPGSGSGETQYF. The chain couples TRBV5-1 to TRBJ2-5, with TRBD2 matching 8 bases. The CDR3 sequence is 15 residues long. The J segment lost 4 bases and the V segment lost 4 bases, leaving 9 bases of the junction unmatched. Per the germline V gene, CDR1 is SGHRS and CDR2 is YFSETQ.

J is TRBJ1-5 and V is TRBV28, with a tentative D call TRBD1 (5 bases). V was trimmed by 6 bases and J by 5 bases, leaving 17 bases between them. The length of the CDR3 is 15 residues. Germline V gene data show CDR1 as MDHEN and CDR2 as SYDVKM. CDR3 sequence: CASRSVGGWDQPQHF. The DNA for the CDR3 is TGTGCCAGCAGATCCGTGGGGGGATGGGATCAGCCCCAGCATTTT.

Only one count was recorded for this clone. This chain links TRBV7-6 with TRBJ2-5; maybe TRBD1 (6 bases). CDR3 size: 15 residues. Germline V gene lookup returns CDR1 SGHVS and CDR2 FNYEAQ. The ends were cut back, 2 bases at V and 0 bases at J, with 10 bases in the middle. The CDR3 loop is CASSLLYRDQETQYF. The CDR3 DNA is TGTGCCAGCAGCTTACTGTACAGGGACCAAGAGACCCAGTACTTC. Using reference TRBV7-6 and TRBJ2-5 for the parts outside the CDR3, the full variable domain is GAGVSQSPRYKVTKRGQDVALRCDPISGHVSLYWYRQALGQGPEFLTYFNYEAQQDKSGLPNDRFSAERPEGSISTLTIQRTEQRDSAMYRCASSLLYRDQETQYFGPGTRLLVL.

This clone was seen more than once but under ten times. This chain uses TRBV19 with TRBJ1-6, with 7 bases identical to TRBD1. Germline trimming cut 3 bases from V and 7 bases from J; bases unmatched to any gene: 9. There are 16 residues in the CDR3. Germline lookup yields CDR1 LNHDA and CDR2 SQIVND (reference sequence). The CDR3 loop reads CASSMRDSPTNSPLHF. The CDR3 region has the DNA TGTGCCAGTAGTATGCGGGACAGCCCTACGAATTCACCCCTCCACTTT.

This chain connects TRBV5-1 to TRBJ1-2; D is unresolved. CDR3 size: 15 residues. Deletions cut 0 bases from V and 5 bases from J, with 14 bases between. Germline-derived CDR1 and CDR2 are SGHRS and YFSETQ. The CDR3 bases are TGCGCCAGCAGCTTGGAGTGGGGTTCGCGGTATGGCTACACCTTC. Residues: CASSLEWGSRYGYTF.

V and J are TRBV5-1 and TRBJ1-1; no clear D gene. V was shortened by 2 bases and J by 4 bases, with 9 bases between the two germline ends. Looked up from germline, CDR1 is SGHRS and CDR2 is YFSETQ. CDR3 length: 13 amino acids. Here the CDR3 reads CASSFAGSTEAFF. CDR3 bases: TGCGCCAGCAGCTTTGCGGGGTCCACTGAAGCTTTCTTT.

The gene calls are TRBV2 and TRBJ2-7, with 8 bases that match TRBD2. CDR1 and CDR2 (germline): SNHLY, FYNNEI. CDR3 length equals 15 residues. Trimming at V came to 7 bases and at J to 4 bases, leaving 12 bases not matched to a gene. CDR3 DNA: TGTGCCAGCACCTCAGGTGGGACTAGGGGGTACGAGCAGTACTTC. Translating gives CASTSGGTRGYEQYF.

In this sample, this clone turned up a few times. V gene TRBV30 combines with J gene TRBJ1-1; D is unclear. The CDR3 consists of 11 residues. The germline V gene encodes CDR1 GTSNPN and CDR2 SVGIG (reference sequence). V was cut by 4 bases and J by 0 bases, with 3 bases left in between. This CDR3 reads CAWILNTEAFF. The CDR3 nucleotides read TGTGCCTGGATCCTGAACACTGAAGCTTTCTTT.

The chain uses TRBV7-8 and TRBJ2-5; D is unresolved. The CDR3 extends over 15 amino acids. Germline CDR1 and CDR2: SGHVS and FQNEAQ. Trimming cost V 2 bases and J 5 bases, with 15 bases left between them. The CDR3 spells CASSLRRDSAETQYF. CDR3 sequence (DNA): TGTGCCAGCAGCTTACGAAGGGATTCGGCGGAGACCCAGTACTTC.

J is TRBJ2-2 and V is TRBV5-6, with 10 nucleotides matching TRBD1. The CDR3 has 15 residues. The trim removed 2 bases at V and 5 bases at J, leaving 3 bases unmatched. CDR1 and CDR2 (germline): SGHDT, YYEEEE. The CDR3, as DNA: TGTGCCAGCAGCTTCTGGGGACAGGGGACCGGGGAGCTGTTTTTT. Protein sequence: CASSFWGQGTGELFF.

The CDR3 loop is CASSIGQALNYGYTF. For the CDR3, the DNA is TGTGCCAGCAGTATCGGACAGGCCTTAAACTATGGCTACACCTTC. V is TRBV28 and J is TRBJ1-2; 7 bases line up with TRBD1. This CDR3 is 15 amino acids long. V shed 5 bases and J 2 bases; nucleotides not matched to a gene: 8. CDR1 is MDHEN, CDR2 SYDVKM, per germline.

V is TRBV7-2 and J is TRBJ1-2, with D unclear. Deletions cut 2 bases from V and 0 bases from J, with 4 bases between. Germline values: CDR1 SGHTA, CDR2 FQGNSA. The CDR3 is 13 amino acids. The CDR3 region has the DNA TGTGCCAGCAGCTTAACCCCTAACTATGGCTACACCTTC. Protein sequence: CASSLTPNYGYTF.

The chain recombines TRBV6-1 with TRBJ2-7; 10 bases agree with TRBD1. V was pared by 8 bases and J by 3 bases, with 1 base of the junction left unmatched. The V gene's germline CDR1 is MNHNS and CDR2 SASEGT. The CDR3 covers 12 residues. The CDR3 sequence: CASGTGDYEQYF. The CDR3 region has the DNA TGTGCCAGCGGGACAGGGGACTACGAGCAGTACTTC.

The chain uses TRBV5-1 and TRBJ2-3, with TRBD1 as a possible D gene (6 bases). Germline CDR1 is SGHRS and CDR2 is YFSETQ. The CDR3 loop spans 16 amino acids. Trimming took 1 base from V and 0 from J, leaving 12 bases between them. The CDR3, as DNA: TGCGCCAGCAGCTTGAGGGGGTCTGGTAGCACAGATACGCAGTATTTT. This codes for CASSLRGSGSTDTQYF.

This sequence joins TRBV28 and TRBJ2-7; TRBD2 might be the D (5 bases). Germline lookup yields CDR1 MDHEN and CDR2 SYDVKM. Trimming shortened V by 3 bases and J by 0 bases, and 15 bases separated the two germline ends. CDR3 length: 16 amino acids. CDR3 nucleotide sequence: TGTGCCAGCAGTTTTAGGTACGGGGAGAGCTCCTACGAGCAGTACTTC. It codes for CASSFRYGESSYEQYF.

This rearrangement joins TRBV5-7 to TRBJ1-4; 7 nucleotides match TRBD1. TRBV5-7 is flagged as an ORF with uncertain function. This CDR3 is 16 amino acids long. The V and J ends lost 4 bases and 8 bases, in that order; junction bases with no gene match: 14. This CDR3 is CASSATLTGVEEKLFF. In DNA, the CDR3 is TGTGCCAGCAGCGCGACCTTAACAGGGGTGGAAGAAAAACTGTTTTTT.

The chain combines TRBV6-5 with TRBJ1-5; 11 positions match TRBD1. J lost 4 bases, V lost 7 bases, and 6 bases had no gene match. This CDR3 region has 15 residues. Germline CDR1 and CDR2: MNHEY and SVGAGI. The CDR3 loop is CASNSGTGGNQPQHF. The CDR3 DNA follows: TGTGCCAGCAATTCCGGGACAGGGGGAAATCAGCCCCAGCATTTT.

The chain has TRBV5-6 and TRBJ1-4; D gene unclear. Germline CDR1 reads SGHDT; CDR2 reads YYEEEE. The CDR3 sequence is 16 residues long. V was trimmed by 0 bases and J by 7 bases, leaving 16 bases between them. CDR3 nucleotide sequence: TGTGCCAGCAGCTTGGCCAACTTCGGGTTTGGTGAAAAACTGTTTTTT. This encodes CASSLANFGFGEKLFF.